The following is a T cell receptor (beta chain) sequence with its context. Its antigen is unidentified. This sample stems from a study of cytomegalovirus exposure and HLA in healthy donors. Libraries were prepared by immunoSEQ multiplex PCR; TCRdb keeps only in-frame clonotypes and omits some of them. The sample includes 60,000 to 90,000 clones, 85% of them seen just once. General study findings and limits: A subsequent analysis found that TCR clusters from the first cohort also tended to co-occur in the roughly 120 validation repertoires, with approximately 95% of cluster scores above 0. Cytomegalovirus-associated TCR beta chains were listed, numbering 150 to 200.

CDR1 and CDR2 (germline): MGHRA, YSYEKL. The junction had 3 bases not matched to a gene; V was cut back by 4 bases and J by 0 bases. The CDR3 consists of 15 residues. The chain recombines TRBV4-1 with TRBJ1-5; TRBD1 aligns across 7 bases. Sample: PBMCs. This sequence was found in a young man in good health and CMV-seronegative. The CDR3: CASSPHRGSNQPQHF. The CDR3, as DNA: TGCGCCAGCAGCCCGCACAGGGGTAGCAATCAGCCCCAGCATTTT.